The present T cell receptor beta chain was sequenced within a study of cytomegalovirus exposure and HLA in healthy donors. The germline V gene encodes CDR1 MDHEN and CDR2 SYDVKM. There are 13 residues in the CDR3. Deletions cut 8 bases from V and 0 bases from J, with 5 bases between. A multiplex PCR was run with 60 Vbeta primers and 13 Jbeta primers. Profiling relied on immunoSEQ multiplex PCR, and the TCRdb table lists in-frame clones only, not all of them. The sample includes about 130,000 clones, 70% to 90% of them seen just once. The clonotype comes from a woman aged 40 to 55 in good health and CMV-seropositive. The genes are TRBV28 and TRBJ2-6; D not resolved. The sequenced sample was PBMCs. This chain's CDR3 is CASRGSGANVLTF. DNA for the CDR3: TGTGCCAGCCGAGGCTCTGGGGCCAACGTCCTGACTTTC.